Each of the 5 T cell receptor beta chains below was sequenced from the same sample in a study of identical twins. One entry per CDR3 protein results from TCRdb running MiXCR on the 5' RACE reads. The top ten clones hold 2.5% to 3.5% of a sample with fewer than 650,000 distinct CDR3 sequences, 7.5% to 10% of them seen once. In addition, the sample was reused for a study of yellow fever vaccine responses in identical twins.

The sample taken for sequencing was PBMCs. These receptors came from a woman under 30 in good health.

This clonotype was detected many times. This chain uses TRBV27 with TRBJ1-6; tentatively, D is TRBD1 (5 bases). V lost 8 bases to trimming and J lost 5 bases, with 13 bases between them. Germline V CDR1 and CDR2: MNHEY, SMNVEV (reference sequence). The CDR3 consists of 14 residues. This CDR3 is CASGTGRNNSPLHF. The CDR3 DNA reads TGTGCCAGCGGTACGGGACGGAATAATTCACCCCTCCACTTT.

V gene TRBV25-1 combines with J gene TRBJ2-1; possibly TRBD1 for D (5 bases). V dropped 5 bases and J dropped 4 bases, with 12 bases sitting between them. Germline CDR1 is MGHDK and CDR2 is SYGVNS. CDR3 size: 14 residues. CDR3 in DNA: TGTGCCAGCAGTAAAGGGGTTACTTACAATGAGCAGTTCTTC. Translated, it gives CASSKGVTYNEQFF.

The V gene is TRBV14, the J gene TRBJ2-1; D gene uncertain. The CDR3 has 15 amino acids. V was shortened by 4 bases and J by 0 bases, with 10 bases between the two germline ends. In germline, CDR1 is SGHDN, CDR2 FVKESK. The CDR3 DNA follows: TGTGCCAGCAGCCCTTTCGCGAACTCCTACAATGAGCAGTTCTTC. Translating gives CASSPFANSYNEQFF.

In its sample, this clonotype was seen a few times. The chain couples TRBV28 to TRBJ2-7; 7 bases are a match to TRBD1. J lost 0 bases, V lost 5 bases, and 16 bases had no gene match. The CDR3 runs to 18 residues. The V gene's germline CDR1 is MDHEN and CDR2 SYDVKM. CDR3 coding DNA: TGTGCCAGCAGTCTCCTGAACCCTTGGGACAGAAGCTCCTACGAGCAGTACTTC. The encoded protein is CASSLLNPWDRSSYEQYF.

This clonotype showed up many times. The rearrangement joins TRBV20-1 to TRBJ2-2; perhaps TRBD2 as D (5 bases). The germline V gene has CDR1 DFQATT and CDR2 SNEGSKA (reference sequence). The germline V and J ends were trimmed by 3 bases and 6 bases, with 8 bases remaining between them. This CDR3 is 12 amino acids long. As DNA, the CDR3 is TGCAGTGCTAGTACCGGGGCCGGGGAGCTGTTTTTT. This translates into CSASTGAGELFF.